Shown below are 19 T cell receptor beta chains from a single sample sequenced in a study of cytomegalovirus exposure and HLA in healthy donors. The study ran its PCR with 60 Vbeta and 13 Jbeta primers. Produced via immunoSEQ multiplex PCR; TCRdb's table is partial and in-frame only. The sample holds 150,000 to 200,000 clones, roughly 87% seen once. Material: PBMCs. The receptors were sampled from a girl in the first two years of life in good health and CMV-seronegative.

Here the CDR3 DNA reads TGTGCCAGCAGCTTAGGCGGGGGTGAAAAACTGTTTTTT. Its translation: CASSLGGGEKLFF. V gene TRBV7-9 combines with J gene TRBJ1-4, with D possibly matching TRBD1 (5 bases). Trimming stripped 1 base from V and 7 bases from J, with 7 bases between. Germline V gene data show CDR1 as SEHNR and CDR2 as FQNEAQ (reference sequence). This CDR3 has 13 amino acids.

J is TRBJ1-3 and V is TRBV6-1; D remains ambiguous. Trimming stripped 9 bases from V and 2 bases from J, with 14 bases between. The CDR3 consists of 14 residues. Germline CDR1 is MNHNS and CDR2 is SASEGT. The CDR3 here is CASPVEGAGNTIYF. The CDR3 DNA sequence: TGTGCCAGTCCCGTGGAGGGCGCTGGAAACACCATATATTTT.

The rearrangement joins TRBV7-9 to TRBJ2-3, with 9 bases that match TRBD1. This CDR3 is 16 amino acids long. The V and J ends lost 11 bases and 1 base, in that order; junction bases with no gene match: 13. Germline CDR1 and CDR2: SEHNR and FQNEAQ (reference sequence). The CDR3 DNA follows: TGTGCCGTTAGGTCCTCCCGGGACAGGGGCACAGATACGCAGTATTTT. Its translation is CAVRSSRDRGTDTQYF.

The count of this clone is one. The chain carries TRBV7-6 and TRBJ1-2; D is possibly TRBD1 (6 bases). The CDR3 runs 13 residues. CDR1 is SGHVS and CDR2 is FNYEAQ in the germline V gene. Trimming cost V 0 bases and J 8 bases, with 10 bases left between them. CDR3 amino acids: CASSLAGAKGYTF. CDR3 nucleotide sequence: TGTGCCAGCAGCTTAGCGGGGGCAAAGGGCTACACCTTC.

The chain carries TRBV10-3 and TRBJ1-2; D gene unclear. The CDR3 has 11 amino acids. The germline V gene encodes CDR1 ENHRY and CDR2 SYGVKD. V dropped 3 bases and J dropped 8 bases, with 7 bases sitting between them. CDR3 residues: CAISEVEGYTF. The CDR3 nucleotides read TGTGCCATCAGTGAAGTAGAGGGCTACACCTTC.

The rearrangement uses TRBV14 and TRBJ1-2; 11 bases line up with TRBD1. The CDR3 has 16 amino acids. Germline CDR1 SGHDN, CDR2 FVKESK. V gave up 0 bases and J gave up 8 bases; unmatched junction bases: 8. The CDR3 reads CASSQEEQDRGRGYTF. CDR3 nucleotides: TGTGCCAGCAGCCAAGAGGAACAGGACAGGGGGCGCGGCTACACCTTC. Based on the CDR3 plus reference TRBV14 and TRBJ1-2, the full variable domain is EAGVTQFPSHSVIEKGQTVTLRCDPISGHDNLYWYRRVMGKEIKFLLHFVKESKQDESGMPNNRFLAERTGGTYSTLKVQPAELEDSGVYFCASSQEEQDRGRGYTFGSGTRLTVV.

The V gene is TRBV7-9, the J gene TRBJ2-3, with 13 bases lining up with TRBD2. The germline CDR1 and CDR2 sequences are SEHNR and FQNEAQ (reference sequence). J was trimmed by 4 bases and V by 5 bases; bases with no gene match: 6. The CDR3 is 16 amino acids. The DNA for the CDR3 is TGTGCCAGCAGCGACGGACTAGCGGGGGATTCAGATACGCAGTATTTT. This translates into CASSDGLAGDSDTQYF.

The chain has TRBV4-1 and TRBJ2-1, with TRBD2 identical over 11 bases. V was pared by 4 bases and J by 6 bases, with 11 bases of the junction left unmatched. The CDR3 spans 17 residues. CDR1 is MGHRA and CDR2 is YSYEKL in the germline V gene. In nucleotides, the CDR3 is TGCGCCAGCAGCCCAAAATCTCTAGCGGGGGGCGCCAATGAGCAGTTCTTC. This gives the protein CASSPKSLAGGANEQFF.

This clone has just a few counts. This sequence joins TRBV4-1 and TRBJ2-7, with 9 positions matching TRBD2. The V segment lost 2 bases and the J segment 4 bases; nucleotides outside the gene matches: 6. Germline V gene lookup returns CDR1 MGHRA and CDR2 YSYEKL. CDR3 length: 15 amino acids. The CDR3 DNA sequence: TGCGCCAGCAGCCAACTAGCGGGGTTATGGTACGAGCAGTACTTC. Amino acid sequence: CASSQLAGLWYEQYF.

The sample holds one count of this clone. The rearrangement links TRBV6-5 to TRBJ2-5; 8 bases are shared with TRBD1. Germline lookup yields CDR1 MNHEY and CDR2 SVGAGI. The V gene end was trimmed by 2 bases and the J gene end by 3 bases; junction bases not matched to a gene: 5. The CDR3 extends over 15 amino acids. This CDR3 is CASSYGSGQEETQYF. CDR3 bases: TGTGCCAGCAGTTACGGGTCGGGACAGGAAGAGACCCAGTACTTC.

The V call is TRBV6-5, the J call TRBJ1-2; D might be TRBD1 (6 bases). Germline lookup yields CDR1 MNHEY and CDR2 SVGAGI. The CDR3 sequence is 13 residues long. Trimming shortened V by 8 bases and J by 6 bases, and 16 bases separated the two germline ends. The CDR3 here is CASGRTGLDGYTF. The CDR3 DNA follows: TGTGCCAGCGGCCGAACAGGGTTGGATGGCTACACCTTC.

This clone is a singleton in its sample. The gene calls are TRBV5-1 and TRBJ1-2, with 9 bases that match TRBD1. V trimming: 3 bases; J trimming: 4 bases; junction bases outside the gene matches: 7. Germline loops: CDR1 SGHRS, CDR2 YFSETQ. There are 15 residues in the CDR3. The CDR3 bases are TGCGCCAGCAGCTCTGCCGGGACAGGGTTCTATGGCTACACCTTC. Residues: CASSSAGTGFYGYTF.

The V and J genes are TRBV7-2 and TRBJ1-1, with 8 bases lining up with TRBD1. The CDR3 spans 14 residues. Trimming at V came to 5 bases and at J to 6 bases, leaving 8 bases not matched to a gene. Looked up from germline, CDR1 is SGHTA and CDR2 is FQGNSA. CDR3 sequence reads: CASSPQTGDAEAFF. The CDR3 region has the DNA TGTGCCAGCAGCCCGCAGACAGGGGACGCTGAAGCTTTCTTT.

A single count supports this clone. The chain joins TRBV27 to TRBJ2-3, with 7 nucleotides matching TRBD2. Germline loops: CDR1 MNHEY, CDR2 SMNVEV (reference sequence). V shed 3 bases and J 4 bases; nucleotides not matched to a gene: 7. This CDR3 comprises 15 residues. The CDR3 DNA reads TGTGCCAGCAGTTTTGGCGGGAGACTGGCAGATACGCAGTATTTT. It codes for CASSFGGRLADTQYF.

This chain joins TRBV6-6 and TRBJ1-6, with 7 bases that match TRBD1. This CDR3 has 15 amino acids. The ends lost 2 bases at V and 6 bases at J; junction bases unmatched: 4. Germline assignment: CDR1 MNHNY and CDR2 SVGAGI (reference sequence). The CDR3 nucleotides read TGTGCCAGCAGTTACCGACAGGGCAGTAATTCACCCCTCCACTTT. Amino acids: CASSYRQGSNSPLHF.

The chain is built from TRBV12-5 and TRBJ2-1; D call uncertain. This CDR3 region has 18 residues. CDR1 LGHNT and CDR2 FRNRAP come from the germline V gene. Trimming removed 2 bases from V and 5 bases from J, with 22 bases in between. In DNA form, the CDR3 reads TGTGCTAGTGGTTTGTTGAACCCGACACGGCCCAACCACAATGAGCAGTTCTTC. Protein sequence: CASGLLNPTRPNHNEQFF.

The chain has TRBV9 and TRBJ1-2; weak D call: TRBD1 (6 bases). V was clipped by 3 bases and J by 6 bases, with 18 bases between them. This CDR3 is built from 15 residues. Germline CDR1 is SGDLS and CDR2 is YYNGEE. As DNA, the CDR3 is TGTGCCAGCAGCGCAACCGACGCTGCAGGGGATGGCTACACCTTC. Amino acid sequence: CASSATDAAGDGYTF.

The chain has TRBV5-6 and TRBJ2-3, with 9 bases matching TRBD2. Germline V gene data show CDR1 as SGHDT and CDR2 as YYEEEE. The CDR3 runs to 16 residues. The J segment lost 0 bases and the V segment lost 0 bases, leaving 2 bases of the junction unmatched. CDR3 DNA: TGTGCCAGCAGCTTGGGGCGGGAGGGAAGCACAGATACGCAGTATTTT. Protein product: CASSLGREGSTDTQYF.

The chain is built from TRBV4-1 and TRBJ2-1, with 7 nucleotides matching TRBD2. The CDR3 covers 17 residues. Looked up from germline, CDR1 is MGHRA and CDR2 is YSYEKL. V lost 2 bases, J lost 5 bases, and 12 bases stayed unmatched. The CDR3 DNA reads as TGCGCCAGCAGCCAATGGGTTGGGGGGAGGGATAACAATGAGCAGTTCTTC. The encoded protein is CASSQWVGGRDNNEQFF.